This record concerns one T cell receptor (beta chain) sequence. This entry belongs to a study of Graves' ophthalmopathy and Graves' hyperthyroidism. Amplification of the TCR beta CDR3 regions used RNA transcripts (as template). RT-PCR with HTBI primers came first, then second-round multiplex PCR. TCRdb processed the multiplex PCR reads anew with MiXCR; each CDR3 protein has one entry. In the table there are roughly 600,000 distinct CDR3 sequences, 35% to 40% of which are singletons. Trimming removed 10 bases at V and 7 bases at J, with 22 bases between. The germline gives CDR1 ENHRY, CDR2 SYGVKD. The CDR3 is 15 residues long.

The sequencing input was peripheral blood or thyroid tissue (not recorded which). This clonotype was obtained from an adult man with Graves' hyperthyroidism. The chain couples TRBV10-3 to TRBJ1-4, with a tentative D call TRBD1 (5 bases). As DNA, the CDR3 is TGTGCCACCAAGCCGACAGAAGCGGTGGGTGAAAAACTGTTTTTT. Protein product: CATKPTEAVGEKLFF.